This T cell receptor (beta chain) is from a study of breast tumors, draining lymph nodes, adjacent tissues. Whole-study findings and limits: Compared with lymph nodes, tumors were less diverse; compared with nontumor tissue, more. The data were judged consistent with most tumor T cells coming from lymph node and expanding in tumor. Luminal-like breast cancer showed significantly higher tumor–nontumor repertoire similarity than basal-like.

TCRdb reanalysed the multiplex PCR reads using MiXCR and keeps one entry per CDR3 protein. This sample has 150,000 to 200,000 distinct CDR3 sequences, with around a third found just once. The CDR3 sequence is 11 residues long. V was pared by 11 bases and J by 7 bases, with 12 bases between. Germline V lookup: CDR1 SEHNR, CDR2 FQNEAQ (reference sequence). Ten or more counts support this clonotype. Its target is not known. Samples came from axillary lymph nodes draining the breast cancer. Material: axillary lymph node tissue. This chain links TRBV7-9 with TRBJ2-1; D is unresolved. This clonotype was obtained from a female donor with breast cancer. Some clones in this sample may be carry-over from other donors' samples. CDR3 in amino acids: CASNLGNEQFF. CDR3 bases: TGTGCCTCTAATCTGGGGAATGAGCAGTTCTTC. Complete variable domain (other parts from reference TRBV7-9 and TRBJ2-1): DTGVSQNPRHKITKRGQNVTFRCDPISEHNRLYWYRQTLGQGPEFLTYFQNEAQLEKSRLLSDRFSAERPKGSFSTLEIQRTEQGDSAMYLCASNLGNEQFFGPGTRLTVL.